The 32 T cell receptor beta chains in this list originate from one sample, sequenced in a study of T cell responses to AZD1222 COVID-19 vaccine. Only in-frame clones appear in the TCRdb table, and some are missing; sequencing was by immunoSEQ multiplex PCR. The table lists 180,000 or so clones, around 94% of them singletons, with approximately 0.6% in the top ten. This specimen consisted of peripheral blood, obtained on day 0 of AZD1222 vaccination. The origin of the receptors is an adult in good health.

This clone has a single count. The chain carries TRBV6-6 and TRBJ2-7; D is uncertain. The CDR3 sequence is 11 residues long. Deletions cut 9 bases from V and 3 bases from J, with 9 bases between. CDR1 and CDR2 (germline): MNHNY, SVGAGI (reference sequence). As DNA, the CDR3 is TGTGCCAGGTTTAGGTGCTACGAGCAGTACTTC. Its translation is CARFRCYEQYF.

V usage is TRBV6-5 and J usage is TRBJ1-2; D might be TRBD1 (5 bases). V shed 6 bases and J shed 7 bases, with 15 bases lying between them. The germline gives CDR1 MNHEY, CDR2 SVGAGI. CDR3 length: 13 residues. The CDR3 is CASSRRGLAGYTF. CDR3 nucleotide sequence: TGTGCCAGCAGCCGTCGGGGACTAGCTGGCTACACCTTC.

This rearrangement joins TRBV28 to TRBJ2-1; 11 nucleotides agree with TRBD2. J was trimmed by 5 bases and V by 4 bases; bases with no gene match: 10. The CDR3 sequence is 17 residues long. Germline V gives CDR1 MDHEN, CDR2 SYDVKM. DNA of the CDR3: TGTGCCAGCAGTTCATACCCGGGACTAGCGGAAAACAATGAGCAGTTCTTC. This gives the protein CASSSYPGLAENNEQFF. Variable domain in full (rest from reference TRBV28 and TRBJ2-1): DVKVTQSSRYLVKRTGEKVFLECVQDMDHENMFWYRQDPGLGLRLIYFSYDVKMKEKGDIPEGYSVSREKKERFSLILESASTNQTSMYLCASSSYPGLAENNEQFFGPGTRLTVL.

The chain combines TRBV6-5 with TRBJ2-1, with D tentatively TRBD2 (6 bases). This CDR3 region has 14 residues. Trimming took off 0 bases at V and 10 bases at J, with 13 bases between the two ends. Germline V gene sequence: CDR1 MNHEY, CDR2 SVGAGI. CDR3 amino acids: CASSYSSGDGEQFF. In nucleotides, the CDR3 is TGTGCCAGCAGTTACTCCTCGGGGGACGGGGAGCAGTTCTTC.

This chain joins TRBV2 and TRBJ1-4; unclear D gene. CDR1 is SNHLY, CDR2 FYNNEI, per germline. The length of the CDR3 is 15 residues. The ends were cut back, 7 bases at V and 0 bases at J, with 12 bases in the middle. CDR3 nucleotides: TGTGCCAGCATGGGAGGGTTGGCAACTAATGAAAAACTGTTTTTT. This translates into CASMGGLATNEKLFF.

J is TRBJ1-2 and V is TRBV19; D is unclear. CDR1 and CDR2 (germline): LNHDA, SQIVND (reference sequence). This CDR3 contains 15 residues. V gave up 3 bases and J gave up 2 bases, with 13 bases separating them. The CDR3 here is CASSMDQSRNYGYTF. For the CDR3, the DNA is TGTGCCAGTAGTATGGATCAAAGCCGCAACTATGGCTACACCTTC. Combining the CDR3 with reference TRBV19 and TRBJ1-2 gives the whole variable domain DGGITQSPKYLFRKEGQNVTLSCEQNLNHDAMYWYRQDPGQGLRLIYYSQIVNDFQKGDIAEGYSVSREKKESFPLTVTSAQKNPTAFYLCASSMDQSRNYGYTFGSGTRLTVV.

This clone was counted a single time. The rearrangement uses TRBV7-9 and TRBJ1-1; D might be TRBD1 (6 bases). Germline V gene data show CDR1 as SEHNR and CDR2 as FQNEAQ (reference sequence). CDR3 length equals 15 residues. V dropped 11 bases and J dropped 0 bases, with 19 bases sitting between them. The CDR3 is CAGARTEGMNTEAFF. The CDR3 DNA sequence: TGTGCCGGTGCAAGGACAGAAGGCATGAACACTGAAGCTTTCTTT.

The gene calls are TRBV12-5 and TRBJ1-6; 7 bases line up with TRBD1. V was pared by 0 bases and J by 10 bases, with 6 bases of the junction left unmatched. CDR3 length: 15 residues. CDR1 LGHNT and CDR2 FRNRAP come from the germline V gene. The CDR3 region is CASGLVQGTHSPLHF. For the CDR3, the DNA is TGTGCTAGTGGTTTGGTACAGGGGACACACTCACCCCTCCACTTT. Looking up the rest from reference TRBV12-5 and TRBJ1-6 gives the full variable domain: DARVTQTPRHKVTEMGQEVTMRCQPILGHNTVFWYRQTMMQGLELLAYFRNRAPLDDSGMPKDRFSAEMPDATLATLKIQPSEPRDSAVYFCASGLVQGTHSPLHFGNGTRLTVT.

The chain is built from TRBV19 and TRBJ2-1, with D perhaps assigned TRBD1 or TRBD2 (5 bases each). Germline values: CDR1 LNHDA, CDR2 SQIVND (reference sequence). This CDR3 region has 16 residues. The V end was cut by 3 bases, the J end by 8 bases, with 20 bases between. CDR3 in DNA: TGTGCCAGTAGTATCCACGCCCCGGGGCAGGGTCATGAGCAGTTCTTC. Its protein is CASSIHAPGQGHEQFF. The full variable domain, completed using reference TRBV19 and TRBJ2-1, is DGGITQSPKYLFRKEGQNVTLSCEQNLNHDAMYWYRQDPGQGLRLIYYSQIVNDFQKGDIAEGYSVSREKKESFPLTVTSAQKNPTAFYLCASSIHAPGQGHEQFFGPGTRLTVL.

This sequence joins TRBV5-1 and TRBJ2-7; D gene ambiguous. V was shortened by 4 bases and J by 4 bases, with 12 bases between the two germline ends. CDR3 size: 13 residues. The germline V gene encodes CDR1 SGHRS and CDR2 YFSETQ. The CDR3 sequence is CASSDGSYYEQYF. In DNA form, the CDR3 reads TGCGCCAGCAGCGACGGGTCTTATTACGAGCAGTACTTC.

The V and J genes are TRBV5-1 and TRBJ2-1, with D tentatively TRBD2 (5 bases). There are 15 residues in the CDR3. V shed 2 bases and J shed 3 bases, with 12 bases lying between them. Germline CDR1 and CDR2: SGHRS and YFSETQ. As DNA, the CDR3 is TGCGCCAGCAGCTTTCCCGGGAAAGGCTACAATGAGCAGTTCTTC. This encodes CASSFPGKGYNEQFF.

V usage is TRBV4-1 and J usage is TRBJ1-1; D ambiguous. Germline CDR1 and CDR2: MGHRA and YSYEKL. This CDR3 contains 13 residues. Trimming removed 0 bases at V and 8 bases at J, with 10 bases between. This CDR3 reads CASSQDSLTEAFF. In DNA form, the CDR3 reads TGCGCCAGCAGCCAAGATTCCCTGACGGAAGCTTTCTTT.

As for this clone: Other DNA sequences in this specimen translate into the identical CDR3. V and J are TRBV28 and TRBJ1-5; TRBD1 matches at 7 bases. Germline lookup yields CDR1 MDHEN and CDR2 SYDVKM. Germline trimming cut 7 bases from V and 4 bases from J; bases unmatched to any gene: 1. This CDR3 has 12 amino acids. The CDR3 here is CASTRGNQPQHF. The CDR3 DNA sequence: TGTGCCAGCACCAGGGGGAATCAGCCCCAGCATTTT.

The V and J genes are TRBV7-3 and TRBJ2-1; D call uncertain. Germline CDR1 reads SGHTA; CDR2 reads FQGTGA. The CDR3 spans 15 residues. V lost 1 base and J 1 base, leaving 8 bases between the germline ends. The CDR3 region is CASSLRGYSYNEQFF. In DNA form, the CDR3 reads TGTGCCAGCAGCTTAAGGGGTTATTCCTACAATGAGCAGTTCTTC.

This clone was observed a few times. The chain couples TRBV28 to TRBJ1-1; D is undetermined. CDR1 is MDHEN and CDR2 is SYDVKM in the germline V gene. The CDR3 has 12 residues. V was clipped by 5 bases and J by 5 bases, with 9 bases between them. The CDR3 sequence: CASSLGWTEAFF. DNA of the CDR3: TGTGCCAGCAGTCTCGGGTGGACTGAAGCTTTCTTT.

CDR3 sequence reads: CASSQDRLVGRAGELFF. The CDR3 bases are TGTGCCAGCAGCCAAGACCGACTCGTCGGGAGGGCCGGGGAGCTGTTTTTT. V and J are TRBV3-1 (or the pseudogene TRBV3-2) and TRBJ2-2; 8 positions agree with TRBD2. Germline values: CDR1 LGHDT, CDR2 YNNKEL (reference sequence). With 0 bases clipped from V and 6 bases from J, the junction kept 9 bases outside the gene matches. CDR3 length: 17 residues.

The rearrangement links TRBV6-5 to TRBJ1-1; 11 positions agree with TRBD1. The V and J ends lost 5 bases and 4 bases, in that order; junction bases with no gene match: 6. The germline gives CDR1 MNHEY, CDR2 SVGAGI. The CDR3 totals 15 residues. In nucleotides, the CDR3 is TGTGCCAGCAGTCCCCCCGGGACAGGGGGCACTGAAGCTTTCTTT. Amino acids: CASSPPGTGGTEAFF.

This chain joins TRBV18 and TRBJ1-6, with 8 bases lining up with TRBD1. The CDR3 has 15 amino acids. V shed 6 bases, J shed 6 bases, and the junction held 7 bases outside the gene matches. Per the germline V gene, CDR1 is KGHSH and CDR2 is LQKENI. The CDR3 nucleotides are TGTGCCAGCTCGATAGGGACAGGAATTAATTCACCCCTCCACTTT. Translation gives CASSIGTGINSPLHF.

This chain joins TRBV25-1 and TRBJ2-7; 11 nucleotides align to TRBD2. Trimming took 3 bases from V and 0 from J; bases not matched to a gene: 10. Germline V gives CDR1 MGHDK, CDR2 SYGVNS. This CDR3 region has 18 residues. Here the CDR3 reads CASSDYTSGSPRSYEQYF. The CDR3, as DNA: TGTGCCAGCAGTGATTATACTAGCGGGAGTCCCCGCTCCTACGAGCAGTACTTC.

This clone was seen once. V and J are TRBV7-2 and TRBJ2-1; D may be TRBD1 or TRBD2 (5 bases each). Trimming cost V 1 base and J 6 bases, with 13 bases left between them. CDR3 length equals 15 residues. Germline V gene sequence: CDR1 SGHTA, CDR2 FQGNSA. The CDR3, as DNA: TGTGCCAGCAGCTTAGGGTGGGGGAGCGCCAATGAGCAGTTCTTC. Protein sequence: CASSLGWGSANEQFF.

This chain connects TRBV11-2 to TRBJ2-3; D possibly corresponds to TRBD2 (5 bases). V lost 5 bases and J 2 bases, leaving 20 bases between the germline ends. This CDR3 is 17 amino acids long. CDR1 SGHAT and CDR2 FQNNGV come from the germline V gene. The CDR3 sequence is CASSPRLSVLNTDTQYF. Here the CDR3 DNA reads TGTGCCAGCAGCCCCAGACTAAGCGTCTTGAACACAGATACGCAGTATTTT.

The V gene is TRBV10-3, the J gene TRBJ2-7; unclear D gene. Germline V gives CDR1 ENHRY, CDR2 SYGVKD. The CDR3 runs to 14 residues. Trimming stripped 6 bases from V and 4 bases from J, with 16 bases between. The DNA for the CDR3 is TGTGCCATCAGCCACCAGAGAGTACAATACGAGCAGTACTTC. This codes for CAISHQRVQYEQYF.

The rearrangement uses TRBV19 and TRBJ1-2; D possibly corresponds to TRBD1 (5 bases). The V end lost 1 base, the J end lost 5 bases, and 11 bases lay between the germline ends. The length of the CDR3 is 14 residues. Germline V lookup: CDR1 LNHDA, CDR2 SQIVND (reference sequence). CDR3 sequence: CASSIGLGGYGYTF. In DNA form, the CDR3 reads TGTGCCAGTAGTATAGGACTCGGGGGATATGGCTACACCTTC. Drawing the rest from reference TRBV19 and TRBJ1-2, the complete variable domain is DGGITQSPKYLFRKEGQNVTLSCEQNLNHDAMYWYRQDPGQGLRLIYYSQIVNDFQKGDIAEGYSVSREKKESFPLTVTSAQKNPTAFYLCASSIGLGGYGYTFGSGTRLTVV.

This chain links TRBV7-2 with TRBJ1-4; D is unresolved. Trimming pared 5 bases from V and 6 bases from J, leaving 16 bases between. Germline V lookup: CDR1 SGHTA, CDR2 FQGNSA. The CDR3 loop spans 15 amino acids. CDR3 in DNA: TGTGCCAGCAGCCCCTTTGGGTGGACCGATGAAAAACTGTTTTTT. Its protein is CASSPFGWTDEKLFF. The full variable domain, in which reference TRBV7-2 and TRBJ1-4 provide the parts outside the CDR3, is GAGVSQSPSNKVTEKGKDVELRCDPISGHTALYWYRQSLGQGLEFLIYFQGNSAPDKSGLPSDRFSAERTGGSVSTLTIQRTQQEDSAVYLCASSPFGWTDEKLFFGSGTQLSVL.

V usage is TRBV5-5 and J usage is TRBJ1-3; D unclear. Germline V gene data show CDR1 as SGHKS and CDR2 as YYEKEE (reference sequence). This CDR3 comprises 17 residues. The ends were cut back, 4 bases at V and 0 bases at J, with 17 bases in the middle. This CDR3 is CASSSSRSRRSGNTIYF. The CDR3, as DNA: TGTGCCAGCAGCAGTTCCCGAAGCCGGCGCTCTGGAAACACCATATATTTT.

The genes are TRBV18 and TRBJ2-5; D perhaps matches TRBD2 (5 bases). Germline values: CDR1 KGHSH, CDR2 LQKENI. The CDR3 sequence is 13 residues long. Trimming left V 3 bases short and J 5 bases short, with 10 bases between. CDR3: CASSPARRETQYF. For the CDR3, the DNA is TGTGCCAGCTCACCCGCTCGGAGGGAGACCCAGTACTTC.

This sequence joins TRBV4-2 and TRBJ2-6; 12 nucleotides agree with TRBD2. The germline V gene encodes CDR1 LGHNA and CDR2 YNFKEQ. The CDR3 contains 18 residues. The junction had 3 bases not matched to a gene; V was cut back by 3 bases and J by 0 bases. This CDR3 is CASSHQTSGSSGANVLTF. For the CDR3, the DNA is TGTGCCAGCAGCCACCAGACTAGCGGGAGCTCTGGGGCCAACGTCCTGACTTTC.

The V gene is TRBV18, the J gene TRBJ1-1, with TRBD1 identical over 10 bases. V lost 5 bases to trimming and J lost 2 bases; unmatched junction nucleotides: 2. The CDR3 contains 14 residues. In germline, CDR1 is KGHSH, CDR2 LQKENI. CDR3 bases: TGTGCCAGCTCAACGACAGGGGGCAACACTGAAGCTTTCTTT. Encoded protein: CASSTTGGNTEAFF.

The chain carries TRBV5-1 and TRBJ2-5; D gene uncertain. V gave up 0 bases and J gave up 13 bases, with 19 bases separating them. Germline CDR1 reads SGHRS; CDR2 reads YFSETQ. The CDR3 consists of 14 residues. CDR3 sequence: CASSLAPGPPSGYF. CDR3 in DNA: TGCGCCAGCAGCTTGGCCCCCGGGCCACCTTCGGGGTACTTC.

The chain has TRBV19 and TRBJ1-1, with D uncertain. Germline values: CDR1 LNHDA, CDR2 SQIVND (reference sequence). Trimming took 6 bases from V and 1 from J, leaving 12 bases between them. The CDR3 runs to 14 residues. CDR3 coding DNA: TGTGCCAGTAGAGCGGGTACAGCGAACACTGAAGCTTTCTTT. Its protein is CASRAGTANTEAFF.

This clone was detected once. The gene calls are TRBV20-1 and TRBJ2-5, with 8 bases fitting TRBD2. Trimming took 3 bases from V and 3 from J; bases not matched to a gene: 6. Germline V CDR1 and CDR2: DFQATT, SNEGSKA (reference sequence). The CDR3 covers 14 residues. This CDR3 is CSASGLAGKETQYF. Here the CDR3 DNA reads TGCAGTGCTAGTGGTTTAGCGGGGAAAGAGACCCAGTACTTC.

This clone was recorded once. The chain uses TRBV3-1 (or the pseudogene TRBV3-2) and TRBJ1-2, with TRBD1 matching 7 bases. From germline, CDR1 is LGHDT and CDR2 YNNKEL (reference sequence). CDR3 length: 15 amino acids. The ends lost 3 bases at V and 6 bases at J; junction bases unmatched: 10. CDR3 coding DNA: TGTGCCAGCAGCCAGGATGGGACAGTGCTCGATGGCTACACCTTC. As protein: CASSQDGTVLDGYTF.